These 21 T cell receptor beta chains were all obtained from the same sample, sequenced in a study of CD8 T cells in ankylosing spondylitis. TCRdb redid the calling of the 5' RACE reads with MiXCR, one entry per CDR3 protein. Found here are about 310,000 distinct CDR3 sequences, less than 25% of them singletons; the top ten hold approximately 3.7%. Sequencing was performed on blood, either unsorted or a sorted T cell fraction (not recorded which). All receptors come from a female donor with ankylosing spondylitis or in good health (not recorded which).

This clonotype was counted only a few times. The gene calls are TRBV20-1 and TRBJ2-1; 12 nucleotides agree with TRBD2. Trimming cost V 0 bases and J 6 bases; bases outside gene matches: 9. Germline V gene data show CDR1 as DFQATT and CDR2 as SNEGSKA (reference sequence). CDR3 length: 17 amino acids. DNA for the CDR3: TGCAGTGCTAGAGATCCCTGGACTAGCGGGACCCCCAATGAGCAGTTCTTC. It specifies CSARDPWTSGTPNEQFF.

This clonotype showed up many times. V usage is TRBV20-1 and J usage is TRBJ2-7, with 8 bases matching TRBD2. The CDR3 contains 14 residues. Looked up from germline, CDR1 is DFQATT and CDR2 is SNEGSKA (reference sequence). V dropped 6 bases and J dropped 0; count of bases not matched to a gene: 7. In DNA form, the CDR3 reads TGCAGTGCCCGACTAGCGCGGCTCTCCTACGAGCAGTACTTC. It yields the protein CSARLARLSYEQYF.

The chain uses TRBV12-3 or TRBV12-4 and TRBJ2-7, with 7 positions matching TRBD1. J gave up 3 bases and V 2 bases, and 1 base lay outside the gene matches. There are 13 residues in the CDR3. The CDR3 is CASSLRGHYEQYF. The CDR3 coding sequence is TGTGCCAGCAGTTTAAGGGGGCACTACGAGCAGTACTTC.

The rearrangement joins TRBV6-5 to TRBJ1-5; D is possibly TRBD1 (5 bases). Germline V gene sequence: CDR1 MNHEY, CDR2 SVGAGI. The V gene lost 3 bases and the J gene lost 7 bases, with 13 bases spanning the gap. The CDR3 runs to 14 residues. The CDR3 sequence is CASSYLGPGQPQHF. In DNA, the CDR3 is TGTGCCAGCAGTTATTTGGGGCCGGGGCAGCCCCAGCATTTT.

The CDR3 here is CSAAGQGVTGELFF. CDR3 nucleotide sequence: TGCAGTGCTGCGGGACAGGGGGTGACCGGGGAGCTGTTTTTT. The chain combines TRBV20-1 with TRBJ2-2; TRBD1 matches at 11 bases. Germline CDR1 is DFQATT and CDR2 is SNEGSKA (reference sequence). CDR3 length equals 14 residues. V gave up 5 bases and J gave up 5 bases; unmatched junction bases: 4.

The chain combines TRBV5-1 with TRBJ2-1; 11 nucleotides match TRBD2. Germline trimming cut 0 bases from V and 7 bases from J; bases unmatched to any gene: 6. Germline V lookup: CDR1 SGHRS, CDR2 YFSETQ. This CDR3 is 16 amino acids long. CDR3 sequence reads: CASSLARASGRNEQFF. The CDR3 bases are TGCGCCAGCAGCTTGGCCCGGGCTAGCGGGAGGAATGAGCAGTTCTTC. Combining the CDR3 with reference TRBV5-1 and TRBJ2-1 gives the whole variable domain KAGVTQTPRYLIKTRGQQVTLSCSPISGHRSVSWYQQTPGQGLQFLFEYFSETQRNKGNFPGRFSGRQFSNSRSEMNVSTLELGDSALYLCASSLARASGRNEQFFGPGTRLTVL.

This rearrangement joins TRBV15 to TRBJ2-7; TRBD1 matches 11 bases. This CDR3 contains 16 residues. Trimming at V came to 3 bases and at J to 3 bases, leaving 7 bases not matched to a gene. Germline CDR1 is LNHNV and CDR2 is YYDKDF (reference sequence). The DNA of the CDR3 is TGTGCCACCAGCAGGCCCGTCGGGACAGGGGGCTACGAGCAGTACTTC. It encodes CATSRPVGTGGYEQYF.

The chain recombines TRBV20-1 with TRBJ1-4, with a weak D call TRBD1 (6 bases). Trimming took off 0 bases at V and 8 bases at J, with 10 bases between the two ends. The CDR3 extends over 13 amino acids. From germline, CDR1 is DFQATT and CDR2 SNEGSKA (reference sequence). CDR3 region: CSARDQGTEKLFF. CDR3 nucleotides: TGCAGTGCTAGAGATCAGGGGACCGAAAAACTGTTTTTT.

This clonotype was detected only a few times. The chain carries TRBV20-1 and TRBJ2-5, with D maybe TRBD2 (5 bases). Per germline, CDR1 DFQATT and CDR2 SNEGSKA (reference sequence). The CDR3 loop spans 16 amino acids. The V end was cut by 0 bases, the J end by 2 bases, with 16 bases between. CDR3 in amino acids: CSARELTIQRQETQYF. The DNA of the CDR3 is TGCAGTGCTAGAGAATTGACTATTCAGCGTCAAGAGACCCAGTACTTC.

There are many counts of this clonotype. CDR3 region: CSVAGSTEAFF. The DNA for the CDR3 is TGCAGCGTTGCGGGGAGCACTGAAGCTTTCTTT. The chain links TRBV29-1 to TRBJ1-1; no definite D call. The V gene's germline CDR1 is SQVTM and CDR2 ANQGSEA. V gave up 4 bases and J gave up 4 bases, with 7 bases separating them. The CDR3 runs to 11 residues.

This clonotype was found a few times. The DNA of the CDR3 is TGCAGCGGAGGACAGGGGGGCTCAATTTTCAATGAGCAGTTCTTC. Protein sequence: CSGGQGGSIFNEQFF. The rearrangement joins TRBV29-1 to TRBJ2-1, with 10 nucleotides matching TRBD1. Trimming took 7 bases from V and 6 from J; bases not matched to a gene: 12. This CDR3 has 15 amino acids. Germline CDR1 reads SQVTM; CDR2 reads ANQGSEA.

This clonotype was picked up a small number of times. The chain has TRBV15 and TRBJ2-1; TRBD2 matches at 7 bases. Trimming cost V 0 bases and J 0 bases; bases outside gene matches: 8. Per the germline V gene, CDR1 is LNHNV and CDR2 is YYDKDF (reference sequence). CDR3 length: 18 amino acids. CDR3 sequence reads: CATSRDTPGGSSYNEQFF. The CDR3 DNA is TGTGCCACCAGCAGAGACACGCCGGGGGGAAGCTCCTACAATGAGCAGTTCTTC. Based on the CDR3 plus reference TRBV15 and TRBJ2-1, the full variable domain is DAMVIQNPRYQVTQFGKPVTLSCSQTLNHNVMYWYQQKSSQAPKLLFHYYDKDFNNEADTPDNFQSRRPNTSFCFLDIRSPGLGDTAMYLCATSRDTPGGSSYNEQFFGPGTRLTVL.

A few counts support this clonotype. The rearrangement links TRBV5-1 to TRBJ2-3, with unresolved D. Trimming removed 4 bases at V and 6 bases at J, with 15 bases between. CDR1 SGHRS and CDR2 YFSETQ come from the germline V gene. The length of the CDR3 is 14 residues. The DNA for the CDR3 is TGCGCCAGCAGCATTAGCCAAAGTGCGGATACGCAGTATTTT. Encoded protein: CASSISQSADTQYF.

The rearrangement links TRBV2 to TRBJ2-1; weak D call: TRBD2 (5 bases). Trimming shortened V by 5 bases and J by 2 bases, and 13 bases separated the two germline ends. This CDR3 comprises 15 residues. Looked up from germline, CDR1 is SNHLY and CDR2 is FYNNEI. CDR3 in DNA: TGTGCCAGCAGTCCCGGAGGTGCGGCCTACAATGAGCAGTTCTTC. Protein: CASSPGGAAYNEQFF. Based on the CDR3 plus reference TRBV2 and TRBJ2-1, the full variable domain is EPEVTQTPSHQVTQMGQEVILRCVPISNHLYFYWYRQILGQKVEFLVSFYNNEISEKSEIFDDQFSVERPDGSNFTLKIRSTKLEDSAMYFCASSPGGAAYNEQFFGPGTRLTVL.

J is TRBJ2-1 and V is TRBV28; 9 nucleotides line up with TRBD2. V was pared by 7 bases and J by 7 bases, with 8 bases of the junction left unmatched. Germline V CDR1 and CDR2: MDHEN, SYDVKM. This CDR3 has 14 amino acids. DNA of the CDR3: TGTGCCAGCACCCCGGGGGCGGGGGGGAATGAGCAGTTCTTC. Its translation: CASTPGAGGNEQFF.

The genes are TRBV7-9 and TRBJ2-1, with 10 bases fitting TRBD2. This CDR3 comprises 16 residues. J lost 8 bases, V lost 3 bases, and 10 bases had no gene match. Germline lookup yields CDR1 SEHNR and CDR2 FQNEAQ (reference sequence). CDR3 in DNA: TGTGCCAGCAGCTTTCGGAGCGGGAGGGCCGAGCATGAGCAGTTCTTC. Amino acids: CASSFRSGRAEHEQFF.

This clonotype was recorded many times. CDR3 amino acids: CASREGLNTEAFF. Here the CDR3 DNA reads TGCGCCAGCCGCGAGGGACTGAACACTGAAGCTTTCTTT. J is TRBJ1-1 and V is TRBV5-1; perhaps TRBD1 as D (5 bases). V was clipped by 7 bases and J by 0 bases, with 10 bases between them. This CDR3 is built from 13 residues. CDR1 SGHRS and CDR2 YFSETQ come from the germline V gene.

This clonotype was found a few times. Here the CDR3 reads CASSMGAGGGSYEQYF. The CDR3 nucleotides read TGTGCCAGTAGTATGGGGGCTGGCGGAGGGAGCTACGAGCAGTACTTC. The chain recombines TRBV19 with TRBJ2-7, with D possibly called TRBD1 or TRBD2 (6 bases each). The V gene lost 3 bases and the J gene lost 3 bases, with 18 bases spanning the gap. This CDR3 is 16 amino acids long. Germline-derived CDR1 and CDR2 are LNHDA and SQIVND (reference sequence).

The chain has TRBV20-1 and TRBJ2-5; D is uncertain. The V end was cut by 3 bases, the J end by 5 bases, with 13 bases between. The CDR3 has 13 residues. The V gene's germline CDR1 is DFQATT and CDR2 SNEGSKA (reference sequence). The CDR3 protein is CSASLVRTETQYF. CDR3 DNA: TGCAGTGCTAGCCTAGTGCGTACGGAGACCCAGTACTTC.

This clonotype was picked up a small number of times. The chain links TRBV6-1 to TRBJ1-1, with a tentative D call TRBD1 (5 bases). There are 13 residues in the CDR3. The V gene lost 7 bases and the J gene lost 7 bases, with 16 bases spanning the gap. Germline V gene data show CDR1 as MNHNS and CDR2 as SASEGT. CDR3 DNA sequence: TGTGCCAGCACCGAGCAGGGTAGGATTGAAGCTTTCTTT. Amino acids: CASTEQGRIEAFF.

This clonotype was found a few times. V and J are TRBV7-6 and TRBJ1-1; no clear D. V lost 6 bases and J 1 base, leaving 9 bases between the germline ends. This CDR3 contains 13 residues. The V gene's germline CDR1 is SGHVS and CDR2 FNYEAQ. The CDR3 DNA sequence: TGTGCCAGCAGGAAACAGCCGAACACTGAAGCTTTCTTT. This codes for CASRKQPNTEAFF.